These 32 T cell receptor beta chains originate from one sample sequenced in a study of T cell responses to AZD1222 COVID-19 vaccine. The table came from immunoSEQ multiplex PCR; TCRdb's copy has only in-frame clones and leaves some out. This table holds some 120,000 clones, around 85% found once. This specimen consisted of peripheral blood, obtained 28 days after the second AZD1222 dose. The receptors come from an adult who received the AZD1222 COVID-19 vaccine.

The J gene is TRBJ1-4, the V gene TRBV19; the match to TRBD1 covers 10 bases. V trimming: 5 bases; J trimming: 8 bases; junction bases outside the gene matches: 2. The CDR3 sequence is 13 residues long. The germline V gene has CDR1 LNHDA and CDR2 SQIVND (reference sequence). CDR3 in amino acids: CASSADRGEKLFF. In DNA form, the CDR3 reads TGTGCCAGTAGTGCGGACAGGGGGGAAAAACTGTTTTTT.

This clone appeared a single time. The chain links TRBV7-6 to TRBJ2-1; the D gene could be TRBD1 or TRBD2 (6 bases each). The CDR3 is 16 residues long. Looked up from germline, CDR1 is SGHVS and CDR2 is FNYEAQ. Trimming left V 0 bases short and J 2 bases short, with 11 bases between. The CDR3 region has the DNA TGTGCCAGCAGCTTAGCGAAGGGGGGTGCCTACAATGAGCAGTTCTTC. Its translation: CASSLAKGGAYNEQFF.

The gene calls are TRBV6-5 and TRBJ2-7; D perhaps matches TRBD1 (7 bases). Germline V gene sequence: CDR1 MNHEY, CDR2 SVGAGI. This CDR3 is 12 amino acids long. Trimming shortened V by 6 bases and J by 6 bases, and 12 bases separated the two germline ends. The CDR3 sequence: CASSRQGLEQYF. For the CDR3, the DNA is TGTGCCAGCAGCCGACAGGGACTCGAGCAGTACTTC.

This chain joins TRBV5-4 and TRBJ1-4, with a tentative D call TRBD1 (5 bases). V lost 2 bases, J lost 5 bases, and 13 bases lay in between. The length of the CDR3 is 15 residues. Per germline, CDR1 SGHNT and CDR2 YYREEE (reference sequence). CDR3 sequence: CASSFGGALNEKLFF. CDR3 bases: TGTGCCAGCAGCTTTGGCGGGGCCCTCAATGAAAAACTGTTTTTT.

This clone showed up just once. The CDR3 DNA reads TGTGCCAGCAGCTACTACCGGGACACCAAAGACGAGCAGTACTTC. This codes for CASSYYRDTKDEQYF. The chain joins TRBV3-1 (or the pseudogene TRBV3-2) to TRBJ2-7, with a tentative D call TRBD1 (6 bases). Germline CDR1 reads LGHDT; CDR2 reads YNNKEL (reference sequence). This CDR3 has 15 amino acids. V lost 5 bases and J 5 bases, leaving 19 bases between the germline ends.

The rearrangement links TRBV28 to TRBJ1-1, with a tentative D call TRBD1 (5 bases). This CDR3 has 11 amino acids. Trimming took 6 bases from V and 8 from J, leaving 10 bases between them. Germline CDR1 and CDR2: MDHEN and SYDVKM. CDR3 protein: CASSLRDEAFF. The CDR3 nucleotides are TGTGCCAGCAGCCTCCGGGACGAAGCTTTCTTT.

Comments on this clone: This specimen includes other DNA sequences encoding the same CDR3. This rearrangement joins TRBV5-1 to TRBJ1-4; TRBD1 might be the D (5 bases). V was cut by 0 bases and J by 8 bases, with 11 bases left in between. Germline-derived CDR1 and CDR2 are SGHRS and YFSETQ. The CDR3 sequence is 14 residues long. The CDR3: CASSLGRVGEKLFF. CDR3 bases: TGCGCCAGCAGCTTGGGCAGGGTCGGAGAAAAACTGTTTTTT.

Only one count was recorded for this clone. The chain joins TRBV7-9 to TRBJ2-7; D not resolved. Germline loops: CDR1 SEHNR, CDR2 FQNEAQ (reference sequence). The V gene lost 5 bases and the J gene lost 7 bases, with 9 bases spanning the gap. This CDR3 region has 11 residues. The CDR3 DNA is TGTGCCAGCAGCCCACAGCGTGAGCAGTACTTC. It specifies CASSPQREQYF.

This clone turned up a few times. The rearrangement links TRBV28 to TRBJ2-3; 13 positions agree with TRBD2. This CDR3 has 16 residues. Germline values: CDR1 MDHEN, CDR2 SYDVKM. Germline trimming cut 1 base from V and 4 bases from J; bases unmatched to any gene: 2. The chain's CDR3 is CASSLFTSGGADTQYF. The CDR3 DNA follows: TGTGCCAGCAGTTTATTTACTAGCGGGGGGGCAGATACGCAGTATTTT.

The gene calls are TRBV10-1 and TRBJ2-1; 8 nucleotides match TRBD1. V was clipped by 6 bases and J by 5 bases; unmatched bases: 3. This CDR3 has 13 amino acids. Germline CDR1 reads WNHNN; CDR2 reads SYGVQD (reference sequence). CDR3 bases: TGCGCCAGCAGCGCACAGGGGGACAATGAGCAGTTCTTC. This encodes CASSAQGDNEQFF.

The V gene is TRBV15, the J gene TRBJ2-7; tentative D call: TRBD2 (5 bases). This CDR3 comprises 14 residues. Germline CDR1 and CDR2: LNHNV and YYDKDF (reference sequence). V was clipped by 0 bases and J by 7 bases, with 13 bases between them. CDR3 protein: CATSRDRTSGEQYF. CDR3 DNA sequence: TGTGCCACCAGCAGAGATCGAACATCGGGAGAGCAGTACTTC.

The chain uses TRBV5-1 and TRBJ1-2; D is undetermined. Germline V gene lookup returns CDR1 SGHRS and CDR2 YFSETQ. The CDR3 length is 11 residues. Trimming cost V 3 bases and J 6 bases, with 6 bases left between them. CDR3 in amino acids: CASSSVDGYTF. For the CDR3, the DNA is TGCGCCAGCAGCTCGGTGGATGGCTACACCTTC.

This chain uses TRBV6-5 with TRBJ1-4; D not certain. The CDR3 spans 14 residues. Germline-derived CDR1 and CDR2 are MNHEY and SVGAGI. V was pared by 3 bases and J by 4 bases, with 9 bases between. CDR3 residues: CASSYNGNNEKLFF. For the CDR3, the DNA is TGTGCCAGCAGTTATAACGGAAATAATGAAAAACTGTTTTTT.

The genes are TRBV11-3 and TRBJ2-3, with D unresolved. The CDR3 has 12 residues. The V end lost 2 bases, the J end lost 4 bases, and 4 bases lay between the germline ends. CDR1 and CDR2 from the germline V gene are SGHNT and YENEEA. This chain's CDR3 is CASSLRADTQYF. The CDR3 coding sequence is TGTGCCAGCAGCTTACGCGCAGATACGCAGTATTTT.

This chain uses TRBV6-5 with TRBJ2-1; a possible D gene is TRBD1 (5 bases). Germline-derived CDR1 and CDR2 are MNHEY and SVGAGI. The CDR3 has 15 residues. V shed 2 bases and J shed 6 bases, with 14 bases lying between them. The CDR3: CASSYPPDSPNEQFF. CDR3 nucleotides: TGTGCCAGCAGTTACCCCCCTGACAGCCCCAATGAGCAGTTCTTC.

The rearrangement joins TRBV10-2 to TRBJ2-1, with 9 bases matching TRBD2. Germline-derived CDR1 and CDR2 are WSHSY and SAAADI. The V segment lost 8 bases and the J segment 8 bases; nucleotides outside the gene matches: 10. The length of the CDR3 is 14 residues. The CDR3 protein is CASQRLAAVDEQFF. Written as DNA, the CDR3 is TGCGCCAGCCAGAGACTAGCGGCAGTCGATGAGCAGTTCTTC.

This chain joins TRBV4-2 and TRBJ1-1, with a possible D match to TRBD1 (5 bases). The V gene lost 1 base and the J gene lost 8 bases, with 20 bases spanning the gap. The CDR3 covers 16 residues. Germline values: CDR1 LGHNA, CDR2 YNFKEQ. DNA for the CDR3: TGTGCCAGCAGCCAAGTTGAGATCTCAGGGACTACCGAAGCTTTCTTT. Its protein product is CASSQVEISGTTEAFF.

The chain employs TRBV4-3 and TRBJ2-3; D possibly uses TRBD1 or TRBD2 (6 bases each). Germline values: CDR1 LGHNA, CDR2 YSLEER. V lost 0 bases, J lost 1 base, and 8 bases lay in between. The CDR3 is made up of 15 amino acids. Here the CDR3 reads CASSQDGGRTDTQYF. CDR3 coding DNA: TGCGCCAGCAGCCAAGATGGGGGGCGCACAGATACGCAGTATTTT.

The V call is TRBV11-3, the J call TRBJ2-7; unclear D gene. CDR1 and CDR2 from the germline V gene are SGHNT and YENEEA. The V gene lost 5 bases and the J gene lost 0 bases, with 11 bases spanning the gap. The CDR3 length is 14 residues. CDR3 sequence (DNA): TGTGCCAGCAGCAAAAAATATGGCTCCTACGAGCAGTACTTC. The encoded protein is CASSKKYGSYEQYF.

The chain employs TRBV28 and TRBJ2-3, with D possibly TRBD1 on 5 matching bases. In germline, CDR1 is MDHEN, CDR2 SYDVKM. V was trimmed by 5 bases and J by 6 bases, leaving 15 bases between them. CDR3 size: 14 residues. This CDR3 is CASSVPGSGDTQYF. Written as DNA, the CDR3 is TGTGCCAGCAGTGTTCCAGGGTCAGGGGATACGCAGTATTTT.

The chain uses TRBV6-6 and TRBJ1-6; possible D gene TRBD1, 5 bases. Trimming took off 5 bases at V and 6 bases at J, with 20 bases between the two ends. CDR1 is MNHNY and CDR2 is SVGAGI in the germline V gene (reference sequence). The CDR3 spans 17 residues. The CDR3 loop is CASSHPFRGESNSPLHF. CDR3 nucleotides: TGTGCCAGCAGTCACCCTTTTCGAGGGGAGAGTAATTCACCCCTCCACTTT.

The gene calls are TRBV28 and TRBJ2-1; a possible D gene is TRBD1 (6 bases). Deletions cut 6 bases from V and 5 bases from J, with 14 bases between. CDR3 length: 14 amino acids. Germline V gene lookup returns CDR1 MDHEN and CDR2 SYDVKM. The CDR3 DNA reads TGTGCCAGCAGCTCAGGACAGAATGACAATGAGCAGTTCTTC. Protein: CASSSGQNDNEQFF.

J is TRBJ2-4 and V is TRBV5-1; unclear D gene. Trimming removed 0 bases at V and 0 bases at J, with 10 bases between. CDR1 is SGHRS and CDR2 is YFSETQ in the germline V gene. The CDR3 has 16 residues. Here the CDR3 DNA reads TGCGCCAGCAGCTTGGGGCAGGACGTAGCCAAAAACATTCAGTACTTC. It translates to CASSLGQDVAKNIQYF.

The V and J genes are TRBV29-1 and TRBJ1-2, with 9 bases matching TRBD1. CDR3 length: 14 residues. Germline V gene lookup returns CDR1 SQVTM and CDR2 ANQGSEA. With 1 base clipped from V and 6 bases from J, the junction kept 6 bases outside the gene matches. The CDR3, as DNA: TGCAGCGTTGAAGTTGGGACAGGGATAAATGGCTACACCTTC. As protein: CSVEVGTGINGYTF.

V gene TRBV13 combines with J gene TRBJ1-1, with 7 bases matching TRBD1. V gave up 0 bases and J gave up 0 bases; unmatched junction bases: 4. Germline values: CDR1 PRHDT, CDR2 FYEKMQ (reference sequence). The CDR3 is made up of 16 amino acids. In DNA form, the CDR3 reads TGTGCCAGCAGCTTAGGTCAGGGGGGATTGAACACTGAAGCTTTCTTT. This codes for CASSLGQGGLNTEAFF.

V is TRBV29-1 and J is TRBJ2-3, with a possible D match to TRBD2 (6 bases). The V gene's germline CDR1 is SQVTM and CDR2 ANQGSEA. The V and J ends lost 7 bases and 4 bases respectively, with 12 bases between them. The CDR3 totals 12 residues. In DNA form, the CDR3 reads TGCAGCGCGGGACTGGAGGCAGATACGCAGTATTTT. Protein sequence: CSAGLEADTQYF.

The J gene is TRBJ1-1, the V gene TRBV11-2; TRBD1 matches 8 bases. Unmatched junction bases numbered 13, after V lost 5 bases and J lost 2 bases. The germline V gene encodes CDR1 SGHAT and CDR2 FQNNGV. CDR3 length equals 17 residues. The CDR3 here is CASSPSVGQGANTEAFF. The CDR3 DNA follows: TGTGCCAGCAGCCCATCAGTGGGTCAGGGGGCTAACACTGAAGCTTTCTTT.

The V and J genes are TRBV30 and TRBJ1-5; 7 bases align to TRBD1. This CDR3 is built from 13 residues. The ends lost 7 bases at V and 3 bases at J; junction bases unmatched: 6. Germline V gene lookup returns CDR1 GTSNPN and CDR2 SVGIG (reference sequence). CDR3 in DNA: TGTGCCTACACCGGGACAGTCAATCAGCCCCAGCATTTT. It encodes CAYTGTVNQPQHF.

The V call is TRBV7-2, the J call TRBJ1-2; the match to TRBD1 covers 7 bases. V lost 4 bases and J lost 7; bases outside the gene matches: 6. This CDR3 region has 13 residues. CDR1 and CDR2 from the germline V gene are SGHTA and FQGNSA. CDR3 residues: CASSSRGEGGYTF. The CDR3 nucleotides are TGTGCCAGCAGCTCCAGGGGGGAAGGTGGCTACACCTTC.

The V call is TRBV28, the J call TRBJ1-4; no definite D call. Trimming took 3 bases from V and 4 from J, leaving 21 bases between them. This CDR3 has 18 amino acids. CDR1 and CDR2 (germline): MDHEN, SYDVKM. CDR3 DNA: TGTGCCAGCAGTTTTTCCCCCGAGGGAGAGTCTGATAATGAAAAACTGTTTTTT. Translating gives CASSFSPEGESDNEKLFF. Based on the CDR3 plus reference TRBV28 and TRBJ1-4, the full variable domain is DVKVTQSSRYLVKRTGEKVFLECVQDMDHENMFWYRQDPGLGLRLIYFSYDVKMKEKGDIPEGYSVSREKKERFSLILESASTNQTSMYLCASSFSPEGESDNEKLFFGSGTQLSVL.

The gene calls are TRBV10-1 and TRBJ1-2, with D tentatively TRBD1 (5 bases). V was clipped by 6 bases and J by 2 bases, with 13 bases between them. CDR1 and CDR2 from the germline V gene are WNHNN and SYGVQD (reference sequence). The CDR3 spans 14 residues. In DNA, the CDR3 is TGCGCCAGCAGACCCGACGGGGGGAACTATGGCTACACCTTC. It codes for CASRPDGGNYGYTF.

This chain connects TRBV13 to TRBJ1-3, with TRBD1 as a possible D gene (6 bases). The CDR3 length is 15 residues. Germline V gene lookup returns CDR1 PRHDT and CDR2 FYEKMQ (reference sequence). The V gene lost 5 bases and the J gene lost 3 bases, with 14 bases spanning the gap. For the CDR3, the DNA is TGTGCCAGCAGCCAAGGACAGCGACTTGGAAACACCATATATTTT. It is translated as CASSQGQRLGNTIYF.